These 14 T cell receptor beta chains were all obtained from the same sample, sequenced in a study of shared clonotypes between healthy human individuals. Profiling relied on immunoSEQ multiplex PCR, and the TCRdb table lists in-frame clones only, not all of them. The profile shows over a million clones, roughly 74% of them singletons. The sample was memory CD4+ T cells from PBMCs. This sample's subset: CD45RA-negative fraction. Receptor source: a man aged 18 to 35 in good health. Some clones in this sample may be carry-over from other donors' samples.

There are a few counts of this clone. The chain combines TRBV11-2 with TRBJ1-1; D unclear. CDR1 and CDR2 from the germline V gene are SGHAT and FQNNGV. The CDR3 is 12 residues long. V lost 8 bases and J 4 bases, leaving 11 bases between the germline ends. The CDR3 sequence: CASSRTATEAFF. The CDR3 nucleotides read TGTGCCAGCTCCCGAACGGCCACTGAAGCTTTCTTT.

The chain couples TRBV6-1 to TRBJ1-1; 7 bases fit TRBD1. Germline-derived CDR1 and CDR2 are MNHNS and SASEGT. With 4 bases clipped from V and 1 base from J, the junction kept 3 bases outside the gene matches. The CDR3 spans 14 residues. The CDR3: CASSVDRPNTEAFF. CDR3 nucleotide sequence: TGTGCCAGCAGTGTGGACAGGCCGAACACTGAAGCTTTCTTT.

Worth noting for this clone: A far larger clone is just one base off, so this is likely a read error. This sequence joins TRBV29-1 and TRBJ1-1, with D perhaps TRBD1 (5 bases). The CDR3 runs to 14 residues. The V and J ends lost 8 bases and 1 base respectively, with 17 bases between them. Germline V lookup: CDR1 SQVTM, CDR2 ANQGSEA. The CDR3 DNA is TGCAGCATTGCCTCCGGGGCGTCGAACACTGAAGCTTTCTTT. This gives the protein CSIASGASNTEAFF.

The gene calls are TRBV4-1 and TRBJ2-3; the D gene is possibly TRBD1 (7 bases). Germline V gene sequence: CDR1 MGHRA, CDR2 YSYEKL. V lost 1 base to trimming and J lost 5 bases, with 16 bases between them. The CDR3 runs 16 residues. CDR3 residues: CASSQGLDRREDTQYF. The CDR3 region has the DNA TGCGCCAGCAGCCAAGGCCTGGACAGGAGGGAAGATACGCAGTATTTT.

The J gene is TRBJ2-1, the V gene TRBV18; 10 bases agree with TRBD2. CDR1 is KGHSH and CDR2 is LQKENI in the germline V gene. V lost 6 bases and J lost 4; bases outside the gene matches: 6. CDR3 size: 15 residues. As DNA, the CDR3 is TGTGCCAGCTCTCCGGCTAGCGGGAGTTACAATGAGCAGTTCTTC. This codes for CASSPASGSYNEQFF.

J is TRBJ2-5 and V is TRBV5-1; D unclear. Per the germline V gene, CDR1 is SGHRS and CDR2 is YFSETQ. V was pared by 0 bases and J by 0 bases, with 12 bases between. The CDR3 extends over 16 amino acids. This CDR3 is CASSLGDPTYQETQYF. In DNA form, the CDR3 reads TGCGCCAGCAGCTTGGGTGACCCAACCTACCAAGAGACCCAGTACTTC.

The CDR3 DNA is TGCGCCAGCAGCCCCCGGGGACAGGGAGACAATGAGCAGTTCTTC. Translated: CASSPRGQGDNEQFF. The chain couples TRBV5-1 to TRBJ2-1; TRBD1 agrees at 9 bases. The CDR3 runs 15 residues. Germline CDR1 is SGHRS and CDR2 is YFSETQ. V was pared by 4 bases and J by 5 bases, with 7 bases of the junction left unmatched.

J is TRBJ1-2 and V is TRBV27; maybe TRBD1 (6 bases). V dropped 6 bases and J dropped 8 bases, with 25 bases sitting between them. The CDR3 loop spans 16 amino acids. The germline V gene has CDR1 MNHEY and CDR2 SMNVEV (reference sequence). CDR3 nucleotides: TGTGCCAGCAGAGGGGGTTCAGAGGGAAGAAATAGCGGCTACACCTTC. The encoded protein is CASRGGSEGRNSGYTF.

The gene calls are TRBV6-1 and TRBJ1-5, with D perhaps TRBD1 (5 bases). The ends were cut back, 0 bases at V and 2 bases at J, with 8 bases in the middle. The germline gives CDR1 MNHNS, CDR2 SASEGT. CDR3 length equals 15 residues. The CDR3 region is CASSEAQGGNQPQHF. The DNA for the CDR3 is TGTGCCAGCAGTGAAGCTCAGGGTGGCAATCAGCCCCAGCATTTT.

This clone was observed once. The chain has TRBV11-1 and TRBJ2-5; 9 bases fit TRBD1. The CDR3 has 14 amino acids. V gave up 6 bases and J gave up 3 bases; unmatched junction bases: 5. Germline CDR1 reads SGHAT; CDR2 reads FQDESV (reference sequence). In nucleotides, the CDR3 is TGTGCCAGCAGATCACAGGGGGCGAAAGAGACCCAGTACTTC. Translation: CASRSQGAKETQYF.

This sequence joins TRBV6-5 and TRBJ2-6; no reliable D call. V was clipped by 0 bases and J by 2 bases, with 5 bases between them. Germline loops: CDR1 MNHEY, CDR2 SVGAGI. The CDR3 has 15 amino acids. CDR3 residues: CASSYSVPGANVLTF. The CDR3 DNA reads TGTGCCAGCAGTTACTCGGTACCTGGGGCCAACGTCCTGACTTTC.

This chain's CDR3 is CSVVGAGAAPDATQYF. CDR3 DNA sequence: TGCAGCGTTGTTGGGGCGGGAGCGGCGCCTGATGCGACCCAGTACTTC. The chain recombines TRBV29-1 with TRBJ2-5; 7 nucleotides align to TRBD2. Germline V gene lookup returns CDR1 SQVTM and CDR2 ANQGSEA. V trimming: 4 bases; J trimming: 7 bases; junction bases outside the gene matches: 18. The CDR3 spans 16 residues.

V is TRBV5-4 and J is TRBJ1-1, with D possibly matching TRBD1 (5 bases). Per germline, CDR1 SGHNT and CDR2 YYREEE (reference sequence). The CDR3 totals 17 residues. The V and J ends lost 0 bases and 6 bases respectively, with 21 bases between them. The CDR3 DNA reads as TGTGCCAGCAGCTTGGTGCTGTGGGGCGGAGGCGCCCCTGAAGCTTTCTTT. Its translation: CASSLVLWGGGAPEAFF.

The chain is built from TRBV5-1 and TRBJ1-2; 9 bases agree with TRBD1. This CDR3 is built from 18 residues. Per germline, CDR1 SGHRS and CDR2 YFSETQ. The trim removed 6 bases at V and 4 bases at J, leaving 19 bases unmatched. CDR3 sequence: CASTGPGATGGLSYGYTF. CDR3 DNA: TGCGCCAGCACCGGACCCGGGGCTACAGGGGGCTTGTCCTATGGCTACACCTTC.